Below are 28 T cell receptor beta chains sequenced from a single sample in a study of radiation and T cells in renal cell carcinoma. This sample's time point: blood 4 weeks post-SBRT, at nephrectomy. Treatment denoted: 15 Gy SBRT to primary tumor, nephrectomy 4 weeks later. TCRdb keeps only in-frame clones here, not all; method: immunoSEQ multiplex PCR. The sample yields about 34,000 clones, roughly 80% seen once. This specimen consisted of blood, obtained from a patient whose treatment included radiotherapy and nephrectomy. All receptors derive from a man between 60 and 70 years old with renal cell carcinoma.

The chain couples TRBV7-7 to TRBJ2-2; D remains ambiguous. The germline V gene has CDR1 SSHAT and CDR2 FNYEAQ (reference sequence). The CDR3 has 13 residues. Deletions cut 4 bases from V and 5 bases from J, with 8 bases between. The CDR3 DNA reads as TGTGCCAGCAGCTCGGACGGGACCGGGGAGCTGTTTTTT. This encodes CASSSDGTGELFF.

This chain uses TRBV19 with TRBJ1-2, with D uncertain. The CDR3 has 13 amino acids. V was clipped by 3 bases and J by 6 bases, with 11 bases between them. Looked up from germline, CDR1 is LNHDA and CDR2 is SQIVND (reference sequence). The CDR3 loop is CASSMRWNDGYTF. DNA of the CDR3: TGTGCCAGTAGTATGAGGTGGAATGATGGCTACACCTTC.

This clone was picked up one time. The rearrangement uses TRBV28 and TRBJ1-5; 12 bases match TRBD1. Germline V gene lookup returns CDR1 MDHEN and CDR2 SYDVKM. The CDR3 runs 16 residues. The V gene end was trimmed by 6 bases and the J gene end by 6 bases; junction bases not matched to a gene: 9. The CDR3 loop reads CASRNRDRGQSQPQHF. The CDR3 DNA follows: TGTGCCAGCAGGAACCGGGACAGGGGGCAGAGTCAGCCCCAGCATTTT.

This chain joins TRBV13 and TRBJ1-4, with D unresolved. Germline lookup yields CDR1 PRHDT and CDR2 FYEKMQ (reference sequence). The CDR3 has 16 residues. The germline V and J ends were trimmed by 10 bases and 7 bases, with 25 bases remaining between them. CDR3 sequence reads: CAISDVSQVEGEKLFF. The CDR3 nucleotides read TGTGCCATCAGTGACGTCTCGCAGGTTGAGGGTGAAAAACTGTTTTTT.

The chain couples TRBV28 to TRBJ2-1, with a weak D call TRBD2 (5 bases). This CDR3 region has 12 residues. V was clipped by 6 bases and J by 6 bases, with 9 bases between them. From germline, CDR1 is MDHEN and CDR2 SYDVKM. In nucleotides, the CDR3 is TGTGCCAGCAGCCGGACTGGCAATGAGCAGTTCTTC. This sequence encodes CASSRTGNEQFF. The full variable domain, rest sourced from reference TRBV28 and TRBJ2-1, is DVKVTQSSRYLVKRTGEKVFLECVQDMDHENMFWYRQDPGLGLRLIYFSYDVKMKEKGDIPEGYSVSREKKERFSLILESASTNQTSMYLCASSRTGNEQFFGPGTRLTVL.

In nucleotides, the CDR3 is TGTGCCAGCTCACTTAGTCCAGATAGCAATCAGCCCCAGCATTTT. This sequence encodes CASSLSPDSNQPQHF. The chain has TRBV18 and TRBJ1-5; D is uncertain. The CDR3 has 15 residues. The germline V gene encodes CDR1 KGHSH and CDR2 LQKENI. V gave up 4 bases and J gave up 0 bases, with 10 bases separating them.

V is TRBV6-5 and J is TRBJ1-2, with D uncertain. The CDR3 spans 13 residues. CDR1 is MNHEY, CDR2 SVGAGI, per germline. The V gene lost 2 bases and the J gene lost 5 bases, with 9 bases spanning the gap. CDR3 DNA: TGTGCCAGCAGTTACCGCGGACGGTATGGCTACACCTTC. This sequence encodes CASSYRGRYGYTF.

This clone was detected only once. The chain recombines TRBV7-9 with TRBJ1-6; D ambiguous. CDR1 is SEHNR and CDR2 is FQNEAQ in the germline V gene (reference sequence). V lost 4 bases to trimming and J lost 7 bases, with 17 bases between them. The CDR3 has 16 residues. CDR3 sequence reads: CASSSPTERANSPLHF. CDR3 DNA: TGTGCCAGCAGCTCCCCGACCGAGCGGGCAAATTCACCCCTCCACTTT.

A single count supports this clone. The genes are TRBV5-1 and TRBJ1-5; D not certain. Trimming removed 0 bases from V and 1 base from J, with 8 bases in between. Germline V CDR1 and CDR2: SGHRS, YFSETQ. This CDR3 comprises 15 residues. The CDR3 reads CASSLEGRSNQPQHF. The CDR3 DNA reads TGCGCCAGCAGCTTGGAAGGTCGCAGCAATCAGCCCCAGCATTTT.

V gene TRBV13 combines with J gene TRBJ2-3; TRBD2 aligns across 7 bases. The CDR3 covers 20 residues. V shed 1 base and J 4 bases; nucleotides not matched to a gene: 20. CDR1 is PRHDT, CDR2 FYEKMQ, per germline (reference sequence). This CDR3 is CASSLVVRDYPNDSADTQYF. CDR3 in DNA: TGTGCCAGCAGCTTAGTCGTTCGGGACTACCCAAACGATTCGGCAGATACGCAGTATTTT.

This rearrangement joins TRBV5-5 to TRBJ1-5; D is uncertain. Trimming removed 0 bases at V and 3 bases at J, with 13 bases between. Germline CDR1 reads SGHKS; CDR2 reads YYEKEE (reference sequence). The CDR3 covers 16 residues. CDR3 sequence: CASSLGVGQVNQPQHF. DNA for the CDR3: TGTGCCAGCAGCTTGGGGGTAGGGCAGGTCAATCAGCCCCAGCATTTT.

This rearrangement joins TRBV7-6 to TRBJ2-1; D is unclear. The germline V gene has CDR1 SGHVS and CDR2 FNYEAQ. The length of the CDR3 is 14 residues. Trimming left V 4 bases short and J 5 bases short, with 12 bases between. CDR3 coding DNA: TGTGCCAGCAGCTCCCCCAACTTCAACAATGAGCAGTTCTTC. Translated: CASSSPNFNNEQFF. Based on the CDR3 plus reference TRBV7-6 and TRBJ2-1, the full variable domain is GAGVSQSPRYKVTKRGQDVALRCDPISGHVSLYWYRQALGQGPEFLTYFNYEAQQDKSGLPNDRFSAERPEGSISTLTIQRTEQRDSAMYRCASSSPNFNNEQFFGPGTRLTVL.

Points on this clone: Other DNA sequences in this sample translate to the same CDR3. V gene TRBV5-1 combines with J gene TRBJ1-5, with D perhaps matching TRBD1 (6 bases). V was trimmed by 0 bases and J by 0 bases, leaving 7 bases between them. The length of the CDR3 is 15 residues. Germline-derived CDR1 and CDR2 are SGHRS and YFSETQ. The DNA of the CDR3 is TGCGCCAGCAGCTTGGGGGGGGCTAGCAATCAGCCCCAGCATTTT. Translated, it gives CASSLGGASNQPQHF.

The chain uses TRBV7-9 and TRBJ1-6; possible D gene TRBD1, 5 bases. The CDR3 extends over 18 amino acids. V was shortened by 5 bases and J by 0 bases, with 17 bases between the two germline ends. CDR1 is SEHNR and CDR2 is FQNEAQ in the germline V gene (reference sequence). The CDR3 bases are TGTGCCAGCAGCCTGGCGGGGCAGCAGAGCTCCTATAATTCACCCCTCCACTTT. This gives the protein CASSLAGQQSSYNSPLHF.

The V call is TRBV5-1, the J call TRBJ1-1, with D unclear. V lost 0 bases and J 3 bases, leaving 9 bases between the germline ends. The CDR3 extends over 14 amino acids. Germline-derived CDR1 and CDR2 are SGHRS and YFSETQ. The CDR3 here is CASSLEWVDTEAFF. DNA of the CDR3: TGCGCCAGCAGCTTGGAGTGGGTAGACACTGAAGCTTTCTTT.

The chain links TRBV5-4 to TRBJ2-7; D may be TRBD2 (5 bases). The V gene's germline CDR1 is SGHNT and CDR2 YYREEE (reference sequence). The CDR3 consists of 13 residues. Trimming removed 2 bases from V and 5 bases from J, with 11 bases in between. The CDR3 is CASSLTGTDEQYF. The CDR3, as DNA: TGTGCCAGCAGCTTAACGGGAACCGACGAGCAGTACTTC.

In this sample, this clone turned up once. The V call is TRBV19, the J call TRBJ1-1; no definite D call. CDR1 is LNHDA, CDR2 SQIVND, per germline (reference sequence). The CDR3 is 14 amino acids. Trimming took off 2 bases at V and 1 base at J, with 8 bases between the two ends. The CDR3 nucleotides read TGTGCCAGTAGTATATTTCAGCGGAACACTGAAGCTTTCTTT. Protein sequence: CASSIFQRNTEAFF.

The J gene is TRBJ2-7, the V gene TRBV5-1; TRBD1 might be the D (7 bases). The CDR3 covers 13 residues. In germline, CDR1 is SGHRS, CDR2 YFSETQ. Trimming left V 0 bases short and J 11 bases short, with 15 bases between. This chain's CDR3 is CASSLVDQGGEYF. As DNA, the CDR3 is TGCGCCAGCAGCTTGGTTGATCAGGGGGGAGAGTACTTC.

The chain recombines TRBV7-9 with TRBJ2-2; D ambiguous. The CDR3 contains 14 residues. CDR1 SEHNR and CDR2 FQNEAQ come from the germline V gene (reference sequence). V shed 6 bases and J shed 2 bases, with 10 bases lying between them. The CDR3: CASRNYVNTGELFF. The CDR3 nucleotides are TGTGCCAGCAGAAACTACGTCAACACCGGGGAGCTGTTTTTT.

The chain links TRBV7-8 to TRBJ1-5, with 8 bases aligning to TRBD1. The CDR3 runs 16 residues. Unmatched junction bases numbered 13, after V lost 5 bases and J lost 7 bases. Germline V gene data show CDR1 as SGHVS and CDR2 as FQNEAQ. The CDR3 loop is CASSPTRDRGQQPQHF. For the CDR3, the DNA is TGTGCCAGCAGCCCGACCCGCGACAGGGGTCAACAGCCCCAGCATTTT.

This rearrangement joins TRBV19 to TRBJ2-6; D possibly corresponds to TRBD1 (5 bases). V was cut by 8 bases and J by 0 bases, with 11 bases left in between. The V gene's germline CDR1 is LNHDA and CDR2 SQIVND (reference sequence). This CDR3 is 15 amino acids long. CDR3 region: CASQGWDSGANVLTF. The CDR3 region has the DNA TGTGCCAGTCAGGGTTGGGACTCTGGGGCCAACGTCCTGACTTTC.

The rearrangement uses TRBV7-9 and TRBJ2-3; 10 bases map to TRBD2. Germline CDR1 reads SEHNR; CDR2 reads FQNEAQ (reference sequence). The CDR3 runs 19 residues. V lost 3 bases and J lost 2; bases outside the gene matches: 14. CDR3: CASSFWGASGSGATDTQYF. CDR3 DNA sequence: TGTGCCAGCAGCTTTTGGGGTGCTAGCGGGAGTGGGGCCACAGATACGCAGTATTTT. Complete variable domain (other parts from reference TRBV7-9 and TRBJ2-3): DTGVSQNPRHKITKRGQNVTFRCDPISEHNRLYWYRQTLGQGPEFLTYFQNEAQLEKSRLLSDRFSAERPKGSFSTLEIQRTEQGDSAMYLCASSFWGASGSGATDTQYFGPGTRLTVL.

The rearrangement joins TRBV18 to TRBJ2-2; a weak D match, TRBD1 (5 bases). Germline values: CDR1 KGHSH, CDR2 LQKENI. Trimming cost V 3 bases and J 0 bases, with 11 bases left between them. CDR3 length equals 16 residues. DNA of the CDR3: TGTGCCAGCTCACCGGACATACTCACGAACACCGGGGAGCTGTTTTTT. As protein: CASSPDILTNTGELFF. Together with reference TRBV18 and TRBJ2-2, the CDR3 gives the full variable domain: NAGVMQNPRHLVRRRGQEARLRCSPMKGHSHVYWYRQLPEEGLKFMVYLQKENIIDESGMPKERFSAEFPKEGPSILRIQQVVRGDSAAYFCASSPDILTNTGELFFGEGSRLTVL.

This CDR3 is CASSPRGAGPSSYNEQFF. The DNA of the CDR3 is TGCGCCAGCAGCCCCCGGGGAGCGGGACCCAGCTCCTACAATGAGCAGTTCTTC. The chain is built from TRBV4-1 and TRBJ2-1; 7 bases are a match to TRBD2. This CDR3 has 18 residues. With 4 bases clipped from V and 0 bases from J, the junction kept 12 bases outside the gene matches. The germline CDR1 and CDR2 sequences are MGHRA and YSYEKL.

This chain connects TRBV5-1 to TRBJ2-5; D perhaps matches TRBD2 (5 bases). The V end lost 0 bases, the J end lost 0 bases, and 12 bases lay between the germline ends. The CDR3 has 16 amino acids. Germline V CDR1 and CDR2: SGHRS, YFSETQ. The CDR3 region is CASSLGALGDQETQYF. CDR3 nucleotide sequence: TGCGCCAGCAGCTTGGGGGCCTTGGGAGACCAAGAGACCCAGTACTTC. The variable domain in full, with the rest retrieved from reference TRBV5-1 and TRBJ2-5, is KAGVTQTPRYLIKTRGQQVTLSCSPISGHRSVSWYQQTPGQGLQFLFEYFSETQRNKGNFPGRFSGRQFSNSRSEMNVSTLELGDSALYLCASSLGALGDQETQYFGPGTRLLVL.

V and J are TRBV27 and TRBJ2-3, with no clear D. The CDR3 is 14 residues long. CDR1 is MNHEY and CDR2 is SMNVEV in the germline V gene (reference sequence). V lost 5 bases and J lost 4, with 13 bases in between. This chain's CDR3 is CASSVASEADTQYF. As DNA, the CDR3 is TGTGCCAGCAGTGTAGCTAGTGAAGCAGATACGCAGTATTTT.

This clone ranks as medium-sized. The CDR3 reads CASSTDRANEQFF. CDR3 bases: TGTGCCAGTAGTACGGACAGGGCTAATGAGCAGTTCTTC. J is TRBJ2-1 and V is TRBV19; TRBD1 aligns across 8 bases. The CDR3 spans 13 residues. The V and J ends lost 4 bases and 7 bases, in that order; junction bases with no gene match: 3. Germline CDR1 is LNHDA and CDR2 is SQIVND (reference sequence). Looking up the rest from reference TRBV19 and TRBJ2-1 gives the full variable domain: DGGITQSPKYLFRKEGQNVTLSCEQNLNHDAMYWYRQDPGQGLRLIYYSQIVNDFQKGDIAEGYSVSREKKESFPLTVTSAQKNPTAFYLCASSTDRANEQFFGPGTRLTVL.

In this sample, this clone turned up once. The chain employs TRBV5-8 and TRBJ2-5, with 9 nucleotides matching TRBD1. With 4 bases clipped from V and 4 bases from J, the junction kept 8 bases outside the gene matches. In germline, CDR1 is SGHTS, CDR2 YDEGEE. The CDR3 has 15 amino acids. CDR3 loop: CASSDGQGYGETQYF. The CDR3 nucleotides read TGTGCCAGCAGCGACGGACAGGGGTATGGAGAGACCCAGTACTTC.